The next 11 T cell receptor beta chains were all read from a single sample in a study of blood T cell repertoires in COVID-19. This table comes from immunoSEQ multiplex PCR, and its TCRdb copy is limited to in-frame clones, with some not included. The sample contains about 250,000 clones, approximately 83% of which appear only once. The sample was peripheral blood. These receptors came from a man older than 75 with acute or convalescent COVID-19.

CDR3 sequence: CASTNTGGNNSPLHF. As DNA, the CDR3 is TGTGCCAGCACCAACACAGGGGGCAATAATTCACCCCTCCACTTT. The chain carries TRBV7-9 and TRBJ1-6; the match to TRBD1 covers 9 bases. The V gene end was trimmed by 7 bases and the J gene end by 5 bases; junction bases not matched to a gene: 6. Germline V CDR1 and CDR2: SEHNR, FQNEAQ (reference sequence). The CDR3 loop spans 15 amino acids.

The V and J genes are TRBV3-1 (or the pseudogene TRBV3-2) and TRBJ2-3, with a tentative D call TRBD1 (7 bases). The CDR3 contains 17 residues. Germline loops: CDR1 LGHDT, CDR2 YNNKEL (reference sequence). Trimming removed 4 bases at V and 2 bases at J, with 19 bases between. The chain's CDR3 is CASSRRQGWRDTDTQYF. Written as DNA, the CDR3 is TGTGCCAGCAGCCGCCGACAGGGTTGGCGGGACACAGATACGCAGTATTTT.

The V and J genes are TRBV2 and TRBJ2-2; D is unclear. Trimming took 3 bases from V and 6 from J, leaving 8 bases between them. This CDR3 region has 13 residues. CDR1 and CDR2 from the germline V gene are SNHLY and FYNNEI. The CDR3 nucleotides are TGTGCCAGCAGTGAGGAGTTTTCCGGGGAGCTGTTTTTT. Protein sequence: CASSEEFSGELFF.

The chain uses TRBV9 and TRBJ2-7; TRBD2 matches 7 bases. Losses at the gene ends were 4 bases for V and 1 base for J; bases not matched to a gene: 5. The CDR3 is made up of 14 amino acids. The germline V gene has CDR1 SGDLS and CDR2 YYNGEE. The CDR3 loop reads CASSPWGGSYEQYF. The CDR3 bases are TGTGCCAGCAGCCCCTGGGGGGGATCCTACGAGCAGTACTTC.

CDR3 coding DNA: TGCGCCAGCAGCTTGGACGTAAGTGGAGCCGGGGAGCTGTTTTTT. This translates into CASSLDVSGAGELFF. The V call is TRBV5-1, the J call TRBJ2-2; D unresolved. Germline CDR1 is SGHRS and CDR2 is YFSETQ. Trimming removed 0 bases from V and 6 bases from J, with 12 bases in between. This CDR3 has 15 amino acids. The full variable domain, in which reference TRBV5-1 and TRBJ2-2 provide the parts outside the CDR3, is KAGVTQTPRYLIKTRGQQVTLSCSPISGHRSVSWYQQTPGQGLQFLFEYFSETQRNKGNFPGRFSGRQFSNSRSEMNVSTLELGDSALYLCASSLDVSGAGELFFGEGSRLTVL.

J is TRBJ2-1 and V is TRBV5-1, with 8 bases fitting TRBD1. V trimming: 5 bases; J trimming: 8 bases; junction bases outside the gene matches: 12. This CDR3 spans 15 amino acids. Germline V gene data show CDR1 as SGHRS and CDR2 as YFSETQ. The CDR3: CASRHSGTGGDEQFF. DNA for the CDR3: TGCGCCAGCAGACACTCCGGGACAGGAGGGGATGAGCAGTTCTTC.

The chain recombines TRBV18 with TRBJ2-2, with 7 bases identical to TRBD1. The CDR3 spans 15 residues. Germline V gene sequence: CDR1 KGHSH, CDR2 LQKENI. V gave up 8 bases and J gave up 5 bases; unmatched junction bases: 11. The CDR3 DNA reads TGTGCCAGCGCTCCGGGACAGACTACAACCGGGGAGCTGTTTTTT. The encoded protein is CASAPGQTTTGELFF.

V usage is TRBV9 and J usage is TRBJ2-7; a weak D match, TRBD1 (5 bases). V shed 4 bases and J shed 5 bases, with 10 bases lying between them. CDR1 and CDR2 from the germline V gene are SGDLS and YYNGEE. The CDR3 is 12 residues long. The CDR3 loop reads CASSFTGDEQYF. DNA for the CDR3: TGTGCCAGCAGCTTTACAGGAGACGAGCAGTACTTC.

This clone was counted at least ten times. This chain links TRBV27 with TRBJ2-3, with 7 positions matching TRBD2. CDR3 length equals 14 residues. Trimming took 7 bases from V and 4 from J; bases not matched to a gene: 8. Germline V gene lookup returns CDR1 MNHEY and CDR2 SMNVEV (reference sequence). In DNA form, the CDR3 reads TGTGCCAGCACCGCGGGAGTACTCCCAGATACGCAGTATTTT. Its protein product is CASTAGVLPDTQYF.

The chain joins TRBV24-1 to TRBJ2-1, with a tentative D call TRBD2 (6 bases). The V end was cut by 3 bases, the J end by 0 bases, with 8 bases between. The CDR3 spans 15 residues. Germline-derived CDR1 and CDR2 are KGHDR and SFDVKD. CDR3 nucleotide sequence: TGTGCCACCAGTGATGGGGGGATCTCCTACAATGAGCAGTTCTTC. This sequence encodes CATSDGGISYNEQFF.

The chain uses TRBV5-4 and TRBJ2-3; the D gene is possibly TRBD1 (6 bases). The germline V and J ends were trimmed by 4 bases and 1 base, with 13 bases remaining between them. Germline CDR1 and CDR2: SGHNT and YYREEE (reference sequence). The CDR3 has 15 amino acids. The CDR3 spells CASSSDRSRTDTQYF. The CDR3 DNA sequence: TGTGCCAGCAGCAGCGACAGGAGCCGCACAGATACGCAGTATTTT.